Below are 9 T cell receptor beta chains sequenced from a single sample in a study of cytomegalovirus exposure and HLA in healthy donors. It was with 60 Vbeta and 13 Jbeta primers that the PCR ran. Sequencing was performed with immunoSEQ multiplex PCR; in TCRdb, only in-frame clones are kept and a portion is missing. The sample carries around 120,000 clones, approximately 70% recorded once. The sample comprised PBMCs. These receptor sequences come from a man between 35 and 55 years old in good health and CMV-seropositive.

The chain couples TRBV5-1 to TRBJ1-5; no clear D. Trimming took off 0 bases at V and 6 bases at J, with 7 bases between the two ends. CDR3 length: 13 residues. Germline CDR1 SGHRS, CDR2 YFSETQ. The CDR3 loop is CASSLDPGQPQHF. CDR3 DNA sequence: TGCGCCAGCAGCTTGGATCCGGGTCAGCCCCAGCATTTT.

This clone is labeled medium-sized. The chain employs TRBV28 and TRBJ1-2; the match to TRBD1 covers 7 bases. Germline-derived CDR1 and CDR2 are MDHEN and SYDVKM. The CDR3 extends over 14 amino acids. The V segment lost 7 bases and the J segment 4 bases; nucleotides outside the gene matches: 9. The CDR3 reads CASTVPGQIYGYTF. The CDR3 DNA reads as TGTGCCAGCACCGTACCGGGACAGATCTATGGCTACACCTTC.

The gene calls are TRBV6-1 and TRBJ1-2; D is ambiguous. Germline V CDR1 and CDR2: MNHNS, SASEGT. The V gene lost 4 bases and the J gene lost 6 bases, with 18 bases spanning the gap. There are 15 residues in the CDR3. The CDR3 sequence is CASSAKTRSENGYTF. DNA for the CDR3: TGTGCCAGCAGTGCGAAGACCCGTAGCGAGAATGGCTACACCTTC.

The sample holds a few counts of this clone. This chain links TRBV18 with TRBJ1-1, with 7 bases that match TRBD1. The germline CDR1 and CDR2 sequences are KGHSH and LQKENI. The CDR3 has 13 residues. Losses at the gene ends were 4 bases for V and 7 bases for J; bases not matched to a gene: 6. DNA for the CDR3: TGTGCCAGCTCACACGACAGGGATGATGAAGCTTTCTTT. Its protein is CASSHDRDDEAFF.

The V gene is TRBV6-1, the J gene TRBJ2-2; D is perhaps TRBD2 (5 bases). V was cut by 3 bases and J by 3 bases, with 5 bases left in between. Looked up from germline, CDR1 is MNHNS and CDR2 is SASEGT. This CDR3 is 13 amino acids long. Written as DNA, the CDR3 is TGTGCCAGCAGTGAGGGAGACACCGGGGAGCTGTTTTTT. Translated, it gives CASSEGDTGELFF.

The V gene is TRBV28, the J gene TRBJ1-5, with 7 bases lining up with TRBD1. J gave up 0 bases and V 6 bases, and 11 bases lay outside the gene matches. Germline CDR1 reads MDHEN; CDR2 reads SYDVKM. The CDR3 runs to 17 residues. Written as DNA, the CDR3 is TGTGCCAGCAGGGTGGGGACAGCAAAATATAGCAATCAGCCCCAGCATTTT. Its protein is CASRVGTAKYSNQPQHF. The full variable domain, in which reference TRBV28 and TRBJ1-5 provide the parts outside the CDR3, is DVKVTQSSRYLVKRTGEKVFLECVQDMDHENMFWYRQDPGLGLRLIYFSYDVKMKEKGDIPEGYSVSREKKERFSLILESASTNQTSMYLCASRVGTAKYSNQPQHFGDGTRLSIL.

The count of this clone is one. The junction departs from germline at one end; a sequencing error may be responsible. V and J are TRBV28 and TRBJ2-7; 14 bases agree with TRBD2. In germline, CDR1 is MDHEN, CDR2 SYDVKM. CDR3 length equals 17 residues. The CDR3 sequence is CASSLWGGLAGEYGQYF. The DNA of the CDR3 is TGTGCCAGCAGTTTATGGGGGGGACTAGCGGGAGAATACGGGCAGTACTTC.

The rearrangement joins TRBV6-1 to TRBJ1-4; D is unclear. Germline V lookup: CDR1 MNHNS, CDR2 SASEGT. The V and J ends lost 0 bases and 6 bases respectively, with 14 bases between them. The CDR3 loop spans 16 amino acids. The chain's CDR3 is CASSEAVGARDEKLFF. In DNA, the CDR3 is TGTGCCAGCAGTGAAGCCGTGGGAGCTAGGGATGAAAAACTGTTTTTT.

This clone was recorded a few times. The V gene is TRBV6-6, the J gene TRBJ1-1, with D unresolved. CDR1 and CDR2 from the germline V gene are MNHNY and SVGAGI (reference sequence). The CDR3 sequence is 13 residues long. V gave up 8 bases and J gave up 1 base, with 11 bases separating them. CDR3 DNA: TGTGCCAGCCGCACGCCTAGGAACACTGAAGCTTTCTTT. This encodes CASRTPRNTEAFF.